This T cell receptor (beta chain) was identified in a study of T-cell memory formation after mild COVID-19 (dated by TCRdb to about 2021). Study-level background: TCR sequence clusters from the two donors were found to be largely donor specific. In a couple of donors, T-cell clones that expanded and contracted after mild COVID-19 were tracked by sequencing TCRalpha and TCRbeta repertoires over time. Two young, previously healthy adult volunteers, one female and one male, were included in the cohort. The study at large found these results: Contracting CD4+ clones appeared mostly in the CM and EM memory subsets, whereas CD8+ clones were enriched in EMRA. Whether the second-wave clones peaking on day 37 were SARS-CoV-2 specific was not confirmed. The study covered only two mild cases, and larger cohorts including severe cases with pre-infection samples were considered necessary. Balanced CD4/CD8 phenotypes were observed for clones contracting from day 15 to 85, whereas a bias towards CD4+ was observed for a second wave of clones expanding from day 15 to 37. The detection of some responding clones in pre-infection memory suggests that pre-existing cross-reactive memory T cells joined the SARS-CoV-2 response.

Taken from cysteine to phenylalanine, the CDR3 has 18 residues. Left in the record is the CDR3 DNA by itself, 54 bases read in frame from the first base. The CDR1 and CDR2 encoded by the germline V gene are MNHEY and SVGAGI. Trimming takes 0 bases from V and 0 bases from J, and the germline ends sit 12 bases apart. Ficoll-Paque density gradient centrifugation was the method used to isolate PBMCs. This clonotype occurred a few times. There is no known antigen for this receptor. Base qualities are not provided; no much larger clone lies one nucleotide away. Reads for this sample came from an Illumina NovaSeq 6000. TCRalpha and TCRbeta cDNA libraries were built by 5'RACE with constant-segment primers, adding sample barcodes and unique molecular identifiers. RNA was extracted from every sample with Trizol reagent. Libraries were amplified in two PCR steps, with a second sample barcode and Illumina TruSeq adapters added in the second step. Libraries were sequenced on an Illumina NovaSeq with 2 x 150 bp paired-end reads. As for the original processing: With migec v1.2.7, reads were demultiplexed and then collapsed into UMI-guided consensus sequences. Using mixcr v2.1.11, the UMI consensuses were aligned to TRA and TRB V and J templates and assembled into clonotypes. A clonotype was counted as expanded or contracted only if both edgeR and NoisET called the change significant, with noise models trained on biological replicates. For edgeR calls, the cutoffs were a false discovery rate-adjusted p below 0.01 and a log2 fold-change threshold of 1. PCA with hierarchical clustering of max-normalized trajectories of the 1000 most abundant clonotypes was used as exploratory dynamics analysis. Separately sequenced CD4+ and CD8+ repertoires were used to assign the CD4 or CD8 phenotype of responding clones. In TCRdb, the public reads were trimmed at Q25 with fastp and aligned with MiXCR, with productive beta chains retained. Each CDR3 protein appears once, grouped with its most common genes and DNA. TCRdb, not the authors, supplied the V and J calls. This sample lists 250,000 to 350,000 distinct CDR3 sequences; roughly 17% were detected once. Clones ranked in the top ten supply less than 30% of the sample.

The rearrangement joined TRBV6-5 to TRBJ2-6; the D region possibly corresponds to TRBD1 (7 bases align). Sequenced material: PBMCs or a T cell subset sorted from them (not recorded which). The sequence derives from a man aged 18 to 30 who had mild COVID-19 (a few samples of this study predate the infection). The sample titles of this study are shuffled in the database, so cell type and time point are left out; the donor was told from shared clones. CDR3 protein: CASSYSAGGSSGANVLTF. The DNA reads TGTGCCAGCAGTTACTCGGCAGGGGGGAGCTCTGGGGCCAACGTCCTGACTTTC.